These 2 T cell receptor beta chains were all obtained from the same sample, sequenced in a study of beta chain features in type 1 diabetes. All of the isolated RNA was reverse transcribed, so expressed TCRB transcripts were sequenced. Method: immunoSEQ multiplex PCR; TCRdb's copy keeps in-frame clones and lacks some. The profile covers around 15,000 clones, with around two fifths appearing a single time and about 0.53% taken by the ten largest. The specimen sequenced was stem cell memory CD4+ T cells from blood. Receptors were obtained from a woman in her forties in good health.

This CDR3 is CASSLQRGGADTQYF. The DNA of the CDR3 is TGCGCCAGCAGCTTGCAGCGGGGGGGTGCAGATACGCAGTATTTT. This chain joins TRBV5-1 and TRBJ2-3, with 10 bases aligning to TRBD2. V shed 1 base, J shed 4 bases, and the junction held 3 bases outside the gene matches. This CDR3 comprises 15 residues. The germline V gene has CDR1 SGHRS and CDR2 YFSETQ.

The V call is TRBV7-2, the J call TRBJ2-1; D remains unclear. V shed 7 bases and J shed 3 bases, with 10 bases lying between them. Germline-derived CDR1 and CDR2 are SGHTA and FQGNSA. The CDR3 contains 13 residues. Written as DNA, the CDR3 is TGTGCCAGCAAGCTTGTCGGCTACAATGAGCAGTTCTTC. Translated: CASKLVGYNEQFF.